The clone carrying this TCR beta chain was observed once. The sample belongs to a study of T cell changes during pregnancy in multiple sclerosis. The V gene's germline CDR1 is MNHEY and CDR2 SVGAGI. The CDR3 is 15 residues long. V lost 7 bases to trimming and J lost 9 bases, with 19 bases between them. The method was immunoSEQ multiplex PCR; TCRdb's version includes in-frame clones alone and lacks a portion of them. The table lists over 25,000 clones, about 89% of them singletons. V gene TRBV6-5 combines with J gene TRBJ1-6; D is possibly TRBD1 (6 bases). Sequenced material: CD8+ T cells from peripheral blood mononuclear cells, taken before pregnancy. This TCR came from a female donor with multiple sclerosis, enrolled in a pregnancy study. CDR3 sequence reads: CASTLSGTSASPLHF. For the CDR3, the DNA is TGTGCCAGCACCCTCTCCGGGACATCGGCTTCACCCCTCCACTTT.